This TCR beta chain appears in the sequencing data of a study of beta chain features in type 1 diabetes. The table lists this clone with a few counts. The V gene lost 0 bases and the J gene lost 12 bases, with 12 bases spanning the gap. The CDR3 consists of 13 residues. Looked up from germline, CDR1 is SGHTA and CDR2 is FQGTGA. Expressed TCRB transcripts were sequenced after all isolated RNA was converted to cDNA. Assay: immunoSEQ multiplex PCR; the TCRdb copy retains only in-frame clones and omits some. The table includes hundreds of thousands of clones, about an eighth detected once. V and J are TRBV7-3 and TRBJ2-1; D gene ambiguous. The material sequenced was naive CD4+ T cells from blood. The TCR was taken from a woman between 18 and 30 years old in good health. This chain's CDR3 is CASSLTRGRRQFF. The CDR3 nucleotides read TGTGCCAGCAGCTTAACGAGAGGAAGACGGCAGTTCTTC.